Sequencing of this T cell receptor (beta chain) was carried out in a study of blood T cell repertoires in COVID-19. Study at large: Acute-phase and convalescent COVID-19 samples originated in the United States, Italy and Spain. From T cells, B-cell-depleted T cells, or PBMCs came the material, which was cDNA or gDNA.

The germline gives CDR1 KGHSH, CDR2 LQKENI. This CDR3 is 15 amino acids long. V lost 0 bases to trimming and J lost 6 bases, with 15 bases between them. Per the original methods: The assay estimated nucleated cells by amplifying reference gene primers. Here immunoSEQ multiplex PCR was the method, and the copy in TCRdb shows in-frame clones only, minus some. V and J calls and clone size are copied from that table; D and trimming were computed from the DNA. In the table there are fewer than 300,000 clones, roughly 86% of which are singletons. The origin of this receptor is a woman between 45 and 60 years old with acute or convalescent COVID-19. Specimen: peripheral blood. This chain joins TRBV18 and TRBJ2-7, with D possibly being TRBD2 (6 bases). The CDR3, as DNA: TGTGCCAGCTCACCACCTAGCGGCCGACTAGGCGAGCAGTACTTC. It translates to CASSPPSGRLGEQYF.